These 18 T cell receptor beta chains share one sample of origin, sequenced in a study of cytomegalovirus exposure and HLA in healthy donors. Researchers ran the PCR with 60 Vbeta and 13 Jbeta primers. Measured with immunoSEQ multiplex PCR; TCRdb has only the in-frame clones, and not every one. The sample has under 300,000 clones, 84% seen once. The sequencing sample was made of PBMCs. All receptors come from a woman between 40 and 50 years old in good health and CMV-seropositive.

The chain is built from TRBV5-6 and TRBJ1-6, with a possible D match to TRBD1 (5 bases). The germline V gene encodes CDR1 SGHDT and CDR2 YYEEEE. Trimming cost V 5 bases and J 8 bases, with 14 bases left between them. The CDR3 extends over 14 amino acids. For the CDR3, the DNA is TGTGCCAGCAGGCCGGGACTGTCGGATTCACCCCTCCACTTT. It yields the protein CASRPGLSDSPLHF.

The chain carries TRBV2 and TRBJ1-1; 8 positions match TRBD1. The CDR3 spans 14 residues. CDR1 SNHLY and CDR2 FYNNEI come from the germline V gene. J gave up 4 bases and V 8 bases, and 9 bases lay outside the gene matches. The CDR3 coding sequence is TGTGCCAGCCGAACCCACACAGGGGGCACTGAAGCTTTCTTT. This encodes CASRTHTGGTEAFF.

The J gene is TRBJ2-7, the V gene TRBV9; D remains ambiguous. Trimming took 0 bases from V and 7 from J, leaving 14 bases between them. Germline V gene lookup returns CDR1 SGDLS and CDR2 YYNGEE. The CDR3 runs to 14 residues. The CDR3: CASSVGQYRVEQYF. The CDR3, as DNA: TGTGCCAGCAGCGTAGGGCAGTACCGGGTTGAGCAGTACTTC.

The chain recombines TRBV23-1 with TRBJ1-5, with D maybe TRBD1 (5 bases). TRBV23-1 is assigned to the ORF class and has an uncertain function. The CDR3 length is 14 residues. V was clipped by 6 bases and J by 7 bases, with 16 bases between them. In DNA, the CDR3 is TGCGCCAGCAGGGCAGGATCGGGGGGACAGCCCCAGCATTTT. The encoded protein is CASRAGSGGQPQHF.

The V call is TRBV9, the J call TRBJ2-3; D may be TRBD2 (5 bases). V lost 4 bases and J lost 2, with 14 bases in between. Germline assignment: CDR1 SGDLS and CDR2 YYNGEE. CDR3 length equals 15 residues. Here the CDR3 DNA reads TGTGCCAGCAGCACCCAAACGGGATCCACAGATACGCAGTATTTT. Protein: CASSTQTGSTDTQYF.

This chain joins TRBV25-1 and TRBJ1-6, with 7 bases that match TRBD1. The J segment lost 7 bases and the V segment lost 6 bases, leaving 6 bases of the junction unmatched. The CDR3 is 14 residues long. CDR1 is MGHDK and CDR2 is SYGVNS in the germline V gene. The CDR3 region is CASSLLTGNSPLHF. CDR3 in DNA: TGTGCCAGCAGCCTACTGACAGGGAATTCACCCCTCCACTTT.

This clone was picked up a small number of times. CDR3 in amino acids: CASSSMGRGEQYF. DNA for the CDR3: TGCGCCAGCAGCTCCATGGGGCGGGGCGAGCAGTACTTC. The chain is built from TRBV5-1 and TRBJ2-7, with TRBD2 as a possible D gene (6 bases). Germline V gene lookup returns CDR1 SGHRS and CDR2 YFSETQ. Trimming removed 3 bases at V and 6 bases at J, with 13 bases between. The CDR3 is 13 residues long.

Note on this clone: The germline gene is not matched at one end of the junction; a read error may be the cause. V and J are TRBV30 and TRBJ2-1, with D tentatively TRBD2 (5 bases). This CDR3 comprises 14 residues. Germline CDR1 is GTSNPN and CDR2 is SVGIG (reference sequence). CDR3 sequence reads: CAWSARRLKRSPLF. CDR3 nucleotide sequence: TGTGCCTGGAGCGCTCGACGCCTCAAGCGGTCCCCCCTCTTC.

The CDR3 DNA follows: TGTGCCAGCAGCGCCTCGGGATTGATCAATTCACCCCTCCACTTT. As protein: CASSASGLINSPLHF. This rearrangement joins TRBV7-2 to TRBJ1-6; D is ambiguous. Germline loops: CDR1 SGHTA, CDR2 FQGNSA. V was pared by 5 bases and J by 7 bases, with 15 bases between. The CDR3 runs to 15 residues.

V gene TRBV4-3 combines with J gene TRBJ2-7; TRBD2 matches at 11 bases. This CDR3 contains 16 residues. The ends lost 1 base at V and 3 bases at J; junction bases unmatched: 5. Germline V gene sequence: CDR1 LGHNA, CDR2 YSLEER. In DNA, the CDR3 is TGCGCCAGCAGCCAAGGGGGTGGGACTAGCGGCTACGAGCAGTACTTC. Encoded protein: CASSQGGGTSGYEQYF.

J is TRBJ2-3 and V is TRBV9; weak D call: TRBD2 (6 bases). The CDR3 spans 13 residues. V lost 4 bases, J lost 6 bases, and 12 bases lay in between. The germline gives CDR1 SGDLS, CDR2 YYNGEE. CDR3 bases: TGTGCCAGCAGCTCCCGGGGGATGGATACGCAGTATTTT. It translates to CASSSRGMDTQYF.

The chain employs TRBV23-1 and TRBJ1-5, with TRBD1 identical over 10 bases. TRBV23-1 is known as an ORF, though its function is uncertain. This CDR3 has 15 amino acids. V gave up 10 bases and J gave up 7 bases; unmatched junction bases: 13. CDR3 bases: TGCGCCACTCGGGACAGGGGAAATTCTACGCAGCCCCAGCATTTT. Translation gives CATRDRGNSTQPQHF.

The V and J genes are TRBV5-1 and TRBJ2-1, with 11 bases identical to TRBD2. The V gene's germline CDR1 is SGHRS and CDR2 YFSETQ. CDR3 length equals 16 residues. Trimming at V came to 1 base and at J to 8 bases, leaving 8 bases not matched to a gene. The CDR3 sequence is CASSLWVAGGRDEQFF. As DNA, the CDR3 is TGCGCCAGCAGCTTGTGGGTAGCGGGAGGGCGCGATGAGCAGTTCTTC.

Notes on this clone: Germline and junction disagree at one end, which may indicate a read error. This chain connects TRBV30 to TRBJ1-3; unclear D gene. The CDR3 loop spans 12 amino acids. CDR1 GTSNPN and CDR2 SVGIG come from the germline V gene (reference sequence). For the CDR3, the DNA is TGTGCCTGCAGTGCTCTTGGAAACACCATATATTTT. It translates to CACSALGNTIYF. The full variable domain, its missing parts supplied by reference TRBV30 and TRBJ1-3, is SQTIHQWPATLVQPVGSPLSLECTVEGTSNPNLYWYRQAAGRGLQLLFYSVGIGQISSEVPQNLSASRPQDRQFILSSKKLLLSDSGFYLCACSALGNTIYFGEGSWLTVV.

The chain's CDR3 is CASSPSIAGVSKYF. The DNA of the CDR3 is TGTGCCAGCAGCCCTTCCATAGCGGGAGTATCCAAGTACTTC. The rearrangement uses TRBV6-1 and TRBJ2-7; 9 positions agree with TRBD2. Per germline, CDR1 MNHNS and CDR2 SASEGT. V was clipped by 6 bases and J by 11 bases; unmatched bases: 14. The CDR3 is made up of 14 amino acids.

The gene calls are TRBV7-2 and TRBJ2-1; 11 bases fit TRBD2. This CDR3 is 16 amino acids long. The J segment lost 3 bases and the V segment lost 4 bases, leaving 5 bases of the junction unmatched. The germline V gene has CDR1 SGHTA and CDR2 FQGNSA. CDR3 sequence (DNA): TGTGCCAGCAGCTACGCCGGGACTAGCGGCTACAATGAGCAGTTCTTC. This translates into CASSYAGTSGYNEQFF.

The rearrangement uses TRBV6-1 and TRBJ2-6; D is unresolved. The V end lost 10 bases, the J end lost 0 bases, and 10 bases lay between the germline ends. Germline values: CDR1 MNHNS, CDR2 SASEGT. The CDR3 totals 14 residues. The CDR3 spells CAIGPASGANVLTF. The CDR3 DNA is TGTGCCATTGGGCCTGCCTCTGGGGCCAACGTCCTGACTTTC.

This clone was detected only a few times. The J gene is TRBJ1-2, the V gene TRBV9, with a tentative D call TRBD1 (6 bases). The germline CDR1 and CDR2 sequences are SGDLS and YYNGEE. This CDR3 contains 15 residues. The ends were cut back, 0 bases at V and 4 bases at J, with 13 bases in the middle. The CDR3 nucleotides are TGTGCCAGCAGCGTAGTGCCGGACAGCAGCTATGGCTACACCTTC. It codes for CASSVVPDSSYGYTF.